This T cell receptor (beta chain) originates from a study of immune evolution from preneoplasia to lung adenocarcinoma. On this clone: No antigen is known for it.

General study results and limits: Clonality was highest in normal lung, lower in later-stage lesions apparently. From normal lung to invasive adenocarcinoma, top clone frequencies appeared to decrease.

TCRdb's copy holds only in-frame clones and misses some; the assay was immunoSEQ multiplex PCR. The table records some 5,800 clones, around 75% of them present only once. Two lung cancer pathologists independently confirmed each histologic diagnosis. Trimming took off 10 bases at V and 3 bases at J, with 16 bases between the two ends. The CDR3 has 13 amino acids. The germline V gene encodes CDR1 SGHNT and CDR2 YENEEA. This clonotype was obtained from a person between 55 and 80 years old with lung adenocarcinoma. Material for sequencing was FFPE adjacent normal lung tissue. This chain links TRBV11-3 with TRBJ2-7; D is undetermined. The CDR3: CAKKGPCRYEQYF. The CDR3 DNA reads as TGTGCCAAAAAGGGCCCATGCCGCTACGAGCAGTACTTC.